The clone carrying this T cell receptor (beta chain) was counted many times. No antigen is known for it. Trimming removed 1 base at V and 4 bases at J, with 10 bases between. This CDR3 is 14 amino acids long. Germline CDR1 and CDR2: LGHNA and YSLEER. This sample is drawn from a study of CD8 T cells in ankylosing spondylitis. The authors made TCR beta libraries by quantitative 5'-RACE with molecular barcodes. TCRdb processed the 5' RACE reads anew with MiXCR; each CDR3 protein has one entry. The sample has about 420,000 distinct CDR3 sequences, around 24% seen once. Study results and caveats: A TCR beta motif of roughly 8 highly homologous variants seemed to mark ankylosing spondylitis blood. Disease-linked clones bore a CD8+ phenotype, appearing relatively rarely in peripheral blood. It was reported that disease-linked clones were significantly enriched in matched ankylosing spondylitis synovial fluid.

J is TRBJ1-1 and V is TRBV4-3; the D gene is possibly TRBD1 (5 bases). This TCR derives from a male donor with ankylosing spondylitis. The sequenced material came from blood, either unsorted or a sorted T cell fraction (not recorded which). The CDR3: CASSQVTRGTEAFF. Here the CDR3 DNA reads TGCGCCAGCAGCCAAGTTACAAGGGGCACTGAAGCTTTCTTT.